This T cell receptor (beta chain) was sequenced in a study of shared clonotypes between healthy human individuals. Profiling relied on immunoSEQ multiplex PCR, and the TCRdb table lists in-frame clones only, not all of them. The sample has about 330,000 clones; about 74% are singletons. Trimming pared 6 bases from V and 1 base from J, leaving 10 bases between. Germline V CDR1 and CDR2: MNHEY, SMNVEV (reference sequence). The CDR3 consists of 14 residues. The sequence came from a man aged 30 to 45 in good health. The sequencing input was memory CD4+ T cells sorted from blood. Subset indicated: CD45RA-negative fraction. The chain uses TRBV27 and TRBJ1-5; D ambiguous. CDR3 amino acids: CASSKRQSNQPQHF. The CDR3 coding sequence is TGTGCCAGCAGCAAGAGGCAGAGCAATCAGCCCCAGCATTTT.